What follows describes a single TCR beta chain. A multiplex PCR was run with 60 Vbeta primers and 13 Jbeta primers. TCRdb keeps only in-frame clones here, not all; method: immunoSEQ multiplex PCR. The sample holds about 190,000 clones, 70% to 90% seen once. These data are taken from a study of cytomegalovirus exposure and HLA in healthy donors. Study at large: Of all 400 or so donors who were genotyped, 80% to 85% belonged to the Caucasian-associated ancestry cluster.

Germline V gene lookup returns CDR1 SGHRS and CDR2 YFSETQ. Trimming took off 2 bases at V and 7 bases at J, with 13 bases between the two ends. The CDR3 runs 13 residues. The chain employs TRBV5-1 and TRBJ2-7, with D possibly being TRBD1 (7 bases). The sequence was obtained from a woman under 30 in good health and CMV-seropositive. The sequenced material came from PBMCs. The DNA of the CDR3 is TGCGCCAGCAGCTTCGCAGGGGGGTTTGAGCAGTACTTC. Translating it yields CASSFAGGFEQYF.